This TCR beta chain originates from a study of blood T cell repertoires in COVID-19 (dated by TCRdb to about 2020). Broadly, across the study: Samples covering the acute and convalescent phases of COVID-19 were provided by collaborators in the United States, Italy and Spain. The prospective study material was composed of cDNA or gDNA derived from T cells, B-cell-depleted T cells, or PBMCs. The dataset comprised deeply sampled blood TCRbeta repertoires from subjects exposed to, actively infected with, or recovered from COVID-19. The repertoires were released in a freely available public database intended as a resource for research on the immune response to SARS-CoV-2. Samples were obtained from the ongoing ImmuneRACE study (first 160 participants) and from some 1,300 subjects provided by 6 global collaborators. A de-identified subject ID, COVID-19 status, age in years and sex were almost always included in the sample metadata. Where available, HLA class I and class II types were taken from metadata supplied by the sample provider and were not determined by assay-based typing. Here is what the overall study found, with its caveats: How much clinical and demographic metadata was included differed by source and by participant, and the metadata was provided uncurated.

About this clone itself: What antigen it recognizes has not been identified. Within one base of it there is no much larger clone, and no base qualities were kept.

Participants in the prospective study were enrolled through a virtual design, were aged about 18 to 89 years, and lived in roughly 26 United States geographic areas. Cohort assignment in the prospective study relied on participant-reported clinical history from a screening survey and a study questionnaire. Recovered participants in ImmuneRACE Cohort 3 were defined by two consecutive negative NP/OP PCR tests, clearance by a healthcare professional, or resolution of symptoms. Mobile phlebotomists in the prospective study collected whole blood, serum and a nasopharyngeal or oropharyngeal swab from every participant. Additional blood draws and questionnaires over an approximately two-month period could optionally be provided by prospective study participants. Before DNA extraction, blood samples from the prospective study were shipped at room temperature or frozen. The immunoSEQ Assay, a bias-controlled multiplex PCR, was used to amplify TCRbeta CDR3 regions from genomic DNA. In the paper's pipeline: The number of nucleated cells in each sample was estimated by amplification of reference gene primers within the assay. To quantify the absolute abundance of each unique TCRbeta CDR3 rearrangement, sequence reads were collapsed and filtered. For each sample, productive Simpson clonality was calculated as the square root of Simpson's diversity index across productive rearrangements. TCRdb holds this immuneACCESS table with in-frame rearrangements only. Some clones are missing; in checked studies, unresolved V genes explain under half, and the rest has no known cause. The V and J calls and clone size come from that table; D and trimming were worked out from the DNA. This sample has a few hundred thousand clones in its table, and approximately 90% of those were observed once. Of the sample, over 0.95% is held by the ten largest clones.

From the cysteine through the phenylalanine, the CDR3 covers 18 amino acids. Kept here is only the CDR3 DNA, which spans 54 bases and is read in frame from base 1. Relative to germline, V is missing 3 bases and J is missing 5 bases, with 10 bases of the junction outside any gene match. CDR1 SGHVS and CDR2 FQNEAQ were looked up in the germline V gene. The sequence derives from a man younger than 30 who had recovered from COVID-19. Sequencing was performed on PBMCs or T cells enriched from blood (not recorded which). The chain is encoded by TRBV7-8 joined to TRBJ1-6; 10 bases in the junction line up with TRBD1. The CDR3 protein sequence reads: CASSFWTGGTGDNSPLHF. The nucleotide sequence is TGTGCCAGCAGCTTTTGGACAGGGGGTACAGGGGATAATTCACCCCTCCACTTT.